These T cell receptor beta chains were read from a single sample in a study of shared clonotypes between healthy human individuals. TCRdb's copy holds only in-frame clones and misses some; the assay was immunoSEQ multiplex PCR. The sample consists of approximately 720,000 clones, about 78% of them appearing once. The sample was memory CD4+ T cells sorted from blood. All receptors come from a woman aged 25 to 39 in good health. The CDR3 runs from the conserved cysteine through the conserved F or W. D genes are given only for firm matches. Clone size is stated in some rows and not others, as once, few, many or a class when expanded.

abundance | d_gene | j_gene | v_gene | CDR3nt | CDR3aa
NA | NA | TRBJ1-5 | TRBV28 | TGTGCCAGCAGTTTACCGGGATCCTTGGGGCCCCAGCATTTT | CASSLPGSLGPQHF
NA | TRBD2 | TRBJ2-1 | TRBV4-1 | TGCGCCAGCAGCCGAGGCCATTTGACTAGCGGGAACAATGAGCAGTTCTTC | CASSRGHLTSGNNEQFF
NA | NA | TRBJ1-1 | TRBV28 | TGTGCCAGCAGTTTATTTGGTACAGGGCGGGACACTGAAGCTTTCTTT | CASSLFGTGRDTEAFF
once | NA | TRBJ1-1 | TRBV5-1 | TGCGCCAGCAGCTTCACGTTAGGCCGGACTGAAGCTTTCTTT | CASSFTLGRTEAFF
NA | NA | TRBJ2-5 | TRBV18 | TGTGCCAGCTCACCGTTAAAAGAGACCCAGTACTTC | CASSPLKETQYF
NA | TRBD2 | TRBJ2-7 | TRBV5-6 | TGTGCCACCTACGGACTAGCGGGAGATCGCGAGCAGTACTTC | CATYGLAGDREQYF
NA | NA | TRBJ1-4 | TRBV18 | TGTGCCAGCTCACGGGGCACGGGTGAAAAACTGTTTTTT | CASSRGTGEKLFF
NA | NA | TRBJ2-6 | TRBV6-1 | TGTGCCAGCAGTGAAGCAGGCTCTGGGGCCAACGTCCTGACTTTC | CASSEAGSGANVLTF
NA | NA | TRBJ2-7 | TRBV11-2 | TGTGCCAGCAGCTCCTCTCCCACTAGCAACTACGAGCAGTACTTC | CASSSSPTSNYEQYF
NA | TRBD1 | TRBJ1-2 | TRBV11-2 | TGTGCCAGCAGCCCGGACAGGGGAGCGGTCTATGGCTACACCTTC | CASSPDRGAVYGYTF